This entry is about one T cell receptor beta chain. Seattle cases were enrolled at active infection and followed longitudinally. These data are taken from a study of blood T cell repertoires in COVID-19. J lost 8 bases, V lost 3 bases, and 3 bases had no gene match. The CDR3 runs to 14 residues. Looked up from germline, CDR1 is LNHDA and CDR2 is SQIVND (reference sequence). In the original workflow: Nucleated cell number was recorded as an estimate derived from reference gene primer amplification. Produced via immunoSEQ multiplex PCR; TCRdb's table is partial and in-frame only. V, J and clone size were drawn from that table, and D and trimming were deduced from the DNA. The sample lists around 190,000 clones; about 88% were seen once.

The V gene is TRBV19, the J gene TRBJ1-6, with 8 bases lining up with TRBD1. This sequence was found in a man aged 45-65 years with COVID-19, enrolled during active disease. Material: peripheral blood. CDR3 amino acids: CASSMGTGYSPLHF. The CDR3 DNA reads TGTGCCAGTAGTATGGGGACAGGATATTCACCCCTCCACTTT.